This T cell receptor (beta chain) stems from a study of beta chain features in type 1 diabetes. Study results and caveats: Significant though moderate, a shortening of TCRB CDR3s appeared in all four CD4+ subsets of Type 1 diabetes patients. Healthy donors had naive, central memory and Treg TCRB repertoires that appeared less similar than those seen among patients.

This clone was seen only a few times. The antigen is unknown. CDR3 length: 15 amino acids. V was pared by 7 bases and J by 4 bases, with 10 bases of the junction left unmatched. CDR1 SEHNR and CDR2 FQNEAQ come from the germline V gene (reference sequence). The study reverse transcribed the entire isolated RNA, so it sequenced expressed TCRB transcripts. TCRdb keeps only in-frame clones here, not all; method: immunoSEQ multiplex PCR. The table records 500,000 to 800,000 clones, under 15% of them present only once. The rearrangement uses TRBV7-9 and TRBJ2-3; 8 bases agree with TRBD2. The TCR sequence derives from a man aged 25 to 40 with type 1 diabetes. Sequencing input: naive CD4+ T cells from blood. CDR3 in DNA: TGTGCCAGCAAGCCGGGACTAGTCGACTCAGATACGCAGTATTTT. Amino acid sequence: CASKPGLVDSDTQYF. Combining the CDR3 with reference TRBV7-9 and TRBJ2-3 gives the whole variable domain DTGVSQNPRHKITKRGQNVTFRCDPISEHNRLYWYRQTLGQGPEFLTYFQNEAQLEKSRLLSDRFSAERPKGSFSTLEIQRTEQGDSAMYLCASKPGLVDSDTQYFGPGTRLTVL.